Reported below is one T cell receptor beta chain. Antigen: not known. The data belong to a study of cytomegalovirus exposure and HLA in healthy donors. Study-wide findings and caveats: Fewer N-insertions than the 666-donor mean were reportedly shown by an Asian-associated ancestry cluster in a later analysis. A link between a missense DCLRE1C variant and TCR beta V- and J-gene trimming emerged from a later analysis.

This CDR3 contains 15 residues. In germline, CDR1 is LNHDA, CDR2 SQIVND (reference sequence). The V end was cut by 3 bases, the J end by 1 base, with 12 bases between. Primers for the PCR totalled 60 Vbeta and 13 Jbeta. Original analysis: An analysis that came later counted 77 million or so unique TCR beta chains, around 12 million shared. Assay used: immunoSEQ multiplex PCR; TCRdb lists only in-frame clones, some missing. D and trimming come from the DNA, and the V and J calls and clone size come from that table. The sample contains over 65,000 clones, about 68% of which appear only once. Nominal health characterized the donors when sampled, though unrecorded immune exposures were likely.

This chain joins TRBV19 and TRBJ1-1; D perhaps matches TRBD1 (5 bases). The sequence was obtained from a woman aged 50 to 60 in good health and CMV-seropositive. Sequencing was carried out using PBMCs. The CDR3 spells CASSIREGSNTEAFF. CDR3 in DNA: TGTGCCAGTAGTATCCGGGAGGGGTCGAACACTGAAGCTTTCTTT.